This TCR beta chain was found in a study of blood T cell repertoires in COVID-19. About the study: Sources were T cells, B-cell-depleted T cells, or PBMCs; the material itself was cDNA or gDNA.

Trimming removed 3 bases from V and 6 bases from J, with 15 bases in between. The CDR3 has 13 residues. Germline CDR1 and CDR2: GTSNPN and SVGIG (reference sequence). Generated by immunoSEQ multiplex PCR, the TCRdb table keeps only in-frame clones and is missing some. The table records roughly 250,000 clones, roughly 87% of them present only once. This sequence originates from a man aged 55 to 70 who had recovered from COVID-19. Sequenced sample: peripheral blood. The chain carries TRBV30 and TRBJ2-7; D not certain. The CDR3 bases are TGTGCCTGGAGCTCAAACTCCTACCGCGAGCAGTACTTC. It encodes CAWSSNSYREQYF.